This is a list of T cell receptor beta chains from one sample in a study of blood T cell repertoires in COVID-19. The repertoire was sequenced with immunoSEQ multiplex PCR; TCRdb's copy has only in-frame clones and lacks some. The table records more than 200,000 clones, 84% of them present only once. Material for sequencing was peripheral blood. These receptors originate from a man aged 45-60 years with active or convalescent COVID-19. The CDR3 runs from the conserved cysteine through the conserved F or W. A D gene is named only where the DNA matches it firmly. Expanded clones are given a class, and other clones once, few, many or no size at all.

CDR3aa	CDR3nt	abundance	v_gene	j_gene	d_gene
CASSQTPPGTGGDEQFF	TGCGCCAGCAGCCAGACCCCCCCCGGGACAGGGGGCGATGAGCAGTTCTTC	-	TRBV4-1	TRBJ2-1	TRBD1
CASSLSRGREQYF	TGTGCCAGCAGTTTGAGCAGGGGCCGAGAGCAGTACTTC	-	TRBV28	TRBJ2-7	-
CASSLLAGGPSGELFF	TGTGCCAGCAGCTTGCTGGCGGGGGGGCCTTCCGGGGAGCTGTTTTTT	-	TRBV5-5	TRBJ2-2	TRBD2
CASSHLPGSGNAGELFF	TGCGCCAGCAGTCATCTGCCGGGGTCCGGCAACGCCGGGGAGCTGTTTTTT	-	TRBV23-1	TRBJ2-2	-
CAISDNGGETGELFF	TGTGCCATCAGCGACAATGGGGGGGAAACCGGGGAGCTGTTTTTT	-	TRBV10-3	TRBJ2-2	TRBD2
CASSPRTGHSGNTIYF	TGTGCCAGCAGCCCCCGGACAGGCCACTCTGGAAACACCATATATTTT	-	TRBV9	TRBJ1-3	TRBD1
CASSQDRGTDTQYF	TGTGCCAGCAGCCAAGACAGGGGCACAGATACGCAGTATTTT	once	TRBV3-1/TRBV3-2	TRBJ2-3	-
CASSVGGGEQFF	TGTGCCAGCAGCGTAGGAGGGGGTGAGCAGTTCTTC	-	TRBV9	TRBJ2-1	-
CASSLFQDHEKLFF	TGTGCCAGCAGTTTATTCCAGGATCATGAAAAACTGTTTTTT	few	TRBV28	TRBJ1-4	-
CASSLQGTRSGNTIYF	TGTGCCAGCAGCCTACAGGGGACGAGGTCCGGAAACACCATATATTTT	few	TRBV5-6	TRBJ1-3	TRBD1
CASSSDPSGVNTGELFF	TGTGCCAGCAGCTCTGATCCTAGCGGGGTTAACACCGGGGAGCTGTTTTTT	-	TRBV5-4	TRBJ2-2	TRBD2
CASSPLAPGQQNYGYTF	TGTGCCAGCTCACCACTCGCACCGGGACAGCAAAACTATGGCTACACCTTC	once	TRBV18	TRBJ1-2	TRBD1
CASSQPGQGGETQYF	TGCGCCAGCAGTCAACCCGGACAGGGTGGGGAGACCCAGTACTTC	few	TRBV23-1	TRBJ2-5	TRBD1
CASSASGGAYNEQFF	TGTGCCAGCAGCGCGAGCGGGGGGGCCTACAATGAGCAGTTCTTC	-	TRBV9	TRBJ2-1	TRBD2
CSVDGRVGSDTQYF	TGCAGCGTTGACGGGAGGGTCGGATCAGATACGCAGTATTTT	-	TRBV29-1	TRBJ2-3	TRBD2
CASSIPHPDRGGRPYNEQFF	TGTGCCAGCAGCATTCCACACCCCGACAGGGGGGGAAGGCCCTACAATGAGCAGTTCTTC	once	TRBV9	TRBJ2-1	TRBD1
CASSLNRFNGYTF	TGTGCCAGCAGCTTGAACAGATTCAATGGCTACACCTTC	once	TRBV7-9	TRBJ1-2	-
CASSPGGTTYEQYF	TGTGCCAGCAGCCCCGGGGGGACTACCTACGAGCAGTACTTC	-	TRBV7-2	TRBJ2-7	TRBD2
CASSGLGKGDSPLHF	TGTGCCAGCAGTGGTCTGGGGAAGGGGGATTCACCCCTCCACTTT	-	TRBV2	TRBJ1-6	-
CASSVGHSGANVLTF	TGTGCCAGCAGCGTTGGCCACTCTGGGGCCAACGTCCTGACTTTC	-	TRBV9	TRBJ2-6	-
CASSPTPDTQYF	TGTGCCAGCAGCCCGACTCCCGATACGCAGTATTTT	-	TRBV11-2	TRBJ2-3	-
CASSQINQGNTDTQYF	TGTGCCAGCAGCCAAATTAACCAGGGGAACACAGATACGCAGTATTTT	-	TRBV4-2	TRBJ2-3	-
CASDRATEAFF	TGTGCCAGCGACAGGGCCACTGAAGCTTTCTTT	-	TRBV6-5	TRBJ1-1	TRBD1
CASSGRQGKFEAFF	TGTGCCAGCAGCGGCAGACAGGGAAAGTTTGAAGCTTTCTTT	-	TRBV13	TRBJ1-1	TRBD1
CASNTGQGIQYF	TGTGCCAGTAATACCGGACAGGGTATACAGTACTTC	-	TRBV19	TRBJ2-7	TRBD1
CAWSVQSNSPLHF	TGTGCCTGGAGTGTACAGTCCAATTCACCCCTCCACTTT	-	TRBV30	TRBJ1-6	-
CASSWSRGQGYNEQFF	TGTGCCAGCAGCTGGTCGAGGGGGCAGGGGTACAATGAGCAGTTCTTC	-	TRBV3-1/TRBV3-2	TRBJ2-1	TRBD1
CASSYSGQGSYEQYF	TGTGCCAGCAGTTACTCCGGGCAGGGTAGCTACGAGCAGTACTTC	-	TRBV6-5	TRBJ2-7	-
CASSSPDRGHGEQYF	TGTGCCAGCAGCTCTCCGGACAGGGGGCATGGCGAGCAGTACTTC	-	TRBV21-1	TRBJ2-7	-
CASSFTTGTEAFF	TGTGCCAGCAGCTTTACTACAGGGACTGAAGCTTTCTTT	-	TRBV6-6	TRBJ1-1	-
CASSHQGGGTSTDTQYF	TGCGCCAGCAGCCACCAGGGAGGGGGGACTAGCACAGATACGCAGTATTTT	-	TRBV4-1	TRBJ2-3	-
CASSPVEGADYGYTF	TGTGCCAGCAGCCCCGTGGAGGGGGCGGACTATGGCTACACCTTC	-	TRBV3-1/TRBV3-2	TRBJ1-2	TRBD1
CAWKDRGLNYGYTF	TGTGCCTGGAAGGACAGGGGGCTAAACTATGGCTACACCTTC	-	TRBV30	TRBJ1-2	TRBD1
CASSVVGGHTDTQYF	TGTGCCAGCAGCGTAGTCGGGGGGCATACAGATACGCAGTATTTT	-	TRBV9	TRBJ2-3	-
CATSDRGTRGYTF	TGTGCCACCAGTGATAGGGGCACGCGCGGCTACACCTTC	-	TRBV24-1	TRBJ1-2	-
CASSLEDRENQPQHF	TGTGCCAGCAGCTTGGAGGACAGAGAGAATCAGCCCCAGCATTTT	-	TRBV5-5	TRBJ1-5	-